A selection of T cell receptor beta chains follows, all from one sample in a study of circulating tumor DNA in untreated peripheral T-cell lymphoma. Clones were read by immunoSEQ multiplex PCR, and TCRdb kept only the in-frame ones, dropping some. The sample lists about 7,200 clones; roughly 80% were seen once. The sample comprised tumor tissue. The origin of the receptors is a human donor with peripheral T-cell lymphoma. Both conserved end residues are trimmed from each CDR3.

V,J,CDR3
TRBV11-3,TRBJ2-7,ASSWSPPDYEQY
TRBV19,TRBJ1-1,ASSISTATATEAF
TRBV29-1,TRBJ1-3,SVGGPGNTIY
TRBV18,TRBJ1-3,ASSPRQGNTIY
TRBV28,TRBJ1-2,ASTTRGILNYT
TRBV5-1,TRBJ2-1,ASSLAQGLRSSYNEQF
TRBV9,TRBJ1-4,ASRANLNEKLF
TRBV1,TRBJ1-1,ASSQAGQGAVSTEAF
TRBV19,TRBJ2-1,ASSIGGIAYNEQF
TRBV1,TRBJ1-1,ASSYTDSNTDEAF
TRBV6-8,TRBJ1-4,AISSGTGGHEKLF
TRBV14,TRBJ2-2,ASSQKRELF
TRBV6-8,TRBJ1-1,ASRNPDGGITEAF
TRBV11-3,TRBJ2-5,ASNKEGWWETQY
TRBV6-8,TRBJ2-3,ASSYSRGEIDTQY
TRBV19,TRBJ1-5,ASRDRVAQPQH
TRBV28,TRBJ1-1,ASSFLSRGMNTEAF